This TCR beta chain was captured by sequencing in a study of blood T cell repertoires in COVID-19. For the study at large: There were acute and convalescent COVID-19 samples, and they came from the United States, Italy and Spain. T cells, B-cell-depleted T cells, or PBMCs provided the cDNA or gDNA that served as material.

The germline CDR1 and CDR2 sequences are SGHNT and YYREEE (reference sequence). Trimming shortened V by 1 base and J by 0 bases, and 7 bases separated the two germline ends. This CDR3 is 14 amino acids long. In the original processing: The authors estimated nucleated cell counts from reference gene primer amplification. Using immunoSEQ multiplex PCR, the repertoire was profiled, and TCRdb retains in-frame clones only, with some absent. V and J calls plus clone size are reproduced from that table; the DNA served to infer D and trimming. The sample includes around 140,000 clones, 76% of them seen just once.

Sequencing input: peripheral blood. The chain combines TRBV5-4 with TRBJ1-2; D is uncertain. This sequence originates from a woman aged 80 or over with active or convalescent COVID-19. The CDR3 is CASSLPDSNYGYTF. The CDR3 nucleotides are TGTGCCAGCAGCTTGCCGGACTCTAACTATGGCTACACCTTC.